The T cell receptor beta chain described here comes from a study of T cell responses to AZD1222 COVID-19 vaccine. Study context: Pooling of second doses given at about 4 or about 12 weeks was done.

On this clone: Its matching antigen is unknown.

Findings and caveats of the study: Baseline seropositives among AZD1222 recipients totaled only 5 to 7. White British people made up most donors, females outnumbered males, and clonal diversity was possibly underestimated. Nearly half of spike-specific TCRs reportedly target variant regions that are unmutated in the B.1.351 and B.1.1.7 variants.

TCRdb's table, derived via immunoSEQ multiplex PCR, lists solely in-frame clones and lacks some. The data show about 68,000 clones, 80% to 85% seen once. Germline CDR1 reads SGHVS; CDR2 reads FNYEAQ. The CDR3 contains 16 residues. V shed 5 bases and J shed 7 bases, with 21 bases lying between them. The receptor's source is an adult in good health. The chain has TRBV7-6 and TRBJ1-5; D unclear. Sequences were derived from peripheral blood, sampled on day 0 of AZD1222 vaccination. As DNA, the CDR3 is TGTGCCAGCAGCCACCCCCGGTCAGGATTTTTCCAGCCCCAGCATTTT. Protein: CASSHPRSGFFQPQHF.